The 2 T cell receptor beta chains reported below all come from one sample, sequenced in a study of shared clonotypes between healthy human individuals. Assay: immunoSEQ multiplex PCR; the TCRdb copy retains only in-frame clones and omits some. The sample holds roughly 450,000 clones; roughly 78% are singletons and the top ten take under 15%. The sequenced material came from PBMCs. Every receptor here comes from a middle-aged woman in good health. Some clones in this sample may be carry-over from other donors' samples.

The chain recombines TRBV19 with TRBJ1-6; D might be TRBD1 (6 bases). CDR1 is LNHDA, CDR2 SQIVND, per germline (reference sequence). Trimming took off 5 bases at V and 8 bases at J, with 16 bases between the two ends. The CDR3 length is 15 residues. This chain's CDR3 is CASSQGQRFDSPLHF. DNA of the CDR3: TGTGCCAGTAGTCAGGGACAACGGTTCGATTCACCCCTCCACTTT.

This clone was detected a few times. This chain links TRBV7-9 with TRBJ2-7, with D perhaps matching TRBD1 (6 bases). The CDR3 runs to 13 residues. CDR1 is SEHNR and CDR2 is FQNEAQ in the germline V gene (reference sequence). V was clipped by 4 bases and J by 1 base, with 8 bases between them. DNA for the CDR3: TGTGCCAGCAGCTCACAGGGATCCTACGAGCAGTACTTC. Residues: CASSSQGSYEQYF.